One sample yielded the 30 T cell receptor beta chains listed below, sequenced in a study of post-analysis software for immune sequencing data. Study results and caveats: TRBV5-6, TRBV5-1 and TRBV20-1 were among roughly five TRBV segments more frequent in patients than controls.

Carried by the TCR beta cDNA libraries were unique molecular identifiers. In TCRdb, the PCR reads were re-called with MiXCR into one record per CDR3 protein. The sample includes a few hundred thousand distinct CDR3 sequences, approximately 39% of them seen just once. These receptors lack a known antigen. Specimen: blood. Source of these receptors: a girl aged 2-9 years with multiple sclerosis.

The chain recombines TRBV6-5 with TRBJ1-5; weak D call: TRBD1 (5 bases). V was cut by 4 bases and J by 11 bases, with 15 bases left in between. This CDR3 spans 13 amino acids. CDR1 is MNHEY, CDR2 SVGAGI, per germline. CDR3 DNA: TGTGCCAGCAGTTCTCAGGGCGGGGGGGCCCAGCATTTT. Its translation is CASSSQGGGAQHF.

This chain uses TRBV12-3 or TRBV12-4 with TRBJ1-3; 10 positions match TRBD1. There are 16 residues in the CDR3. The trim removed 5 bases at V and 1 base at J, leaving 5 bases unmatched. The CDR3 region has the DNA TGTGCCAGCAGTGACCGGGACAGGGGTTCTGGAAACACCATATATTTT. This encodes CASSDRDRGSGNTIYF.

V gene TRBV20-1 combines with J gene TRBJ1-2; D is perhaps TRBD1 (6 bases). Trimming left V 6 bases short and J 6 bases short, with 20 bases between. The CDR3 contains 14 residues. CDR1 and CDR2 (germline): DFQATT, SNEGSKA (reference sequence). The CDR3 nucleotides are TGCAGTGCCAACCACCGACAGGCGAGAAATGGCTACACCTTC. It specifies CSANHRQARNGYTF.

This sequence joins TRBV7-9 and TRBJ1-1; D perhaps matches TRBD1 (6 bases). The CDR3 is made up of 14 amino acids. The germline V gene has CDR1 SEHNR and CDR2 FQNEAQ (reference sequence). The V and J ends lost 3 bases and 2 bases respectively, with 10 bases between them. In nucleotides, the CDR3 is TGTGCCAGCAGCTTTGACAGGCCAAACACTGAAGCTTTCTTT. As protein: CASSFDRPNTEAFF. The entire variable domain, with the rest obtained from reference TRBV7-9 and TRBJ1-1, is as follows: DTGVSQNPRHKITKRGQNVTFRCDPISEHNRLYWYRQTLGQGPEFLTYFQNEAQLEKSRLLSDRFSAERPKGSFSTLEIQRTEQGDSAMYLCASSFDRPNTEAFFGQGTRLTVV.

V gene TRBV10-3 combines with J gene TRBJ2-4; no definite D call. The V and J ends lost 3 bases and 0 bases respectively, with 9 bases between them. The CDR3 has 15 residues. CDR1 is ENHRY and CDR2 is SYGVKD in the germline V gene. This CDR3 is CAISDGKLAKNIQYF. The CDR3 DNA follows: TGTGCCATCAGTGATGGGAAACTAGCCAAAAACATTCAGTACTTC.

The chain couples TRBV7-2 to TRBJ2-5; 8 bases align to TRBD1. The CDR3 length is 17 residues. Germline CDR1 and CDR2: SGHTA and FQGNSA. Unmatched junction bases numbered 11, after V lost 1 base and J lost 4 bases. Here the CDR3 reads CASSLESRGRWGETQYF. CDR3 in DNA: TGTGCCAGCAGCTTAGAGTCCAGGGGGCGTTGGGGAGAGACCCAGTACTTC.

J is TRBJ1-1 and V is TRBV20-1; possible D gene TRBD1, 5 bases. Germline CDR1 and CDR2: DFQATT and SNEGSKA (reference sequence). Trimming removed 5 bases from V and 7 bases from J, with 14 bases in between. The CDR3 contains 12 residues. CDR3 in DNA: TGCAGTGCTCAGCCAGGGTGGAATGAAGCTTTCTTT. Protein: CSAQPGWNEAFF.

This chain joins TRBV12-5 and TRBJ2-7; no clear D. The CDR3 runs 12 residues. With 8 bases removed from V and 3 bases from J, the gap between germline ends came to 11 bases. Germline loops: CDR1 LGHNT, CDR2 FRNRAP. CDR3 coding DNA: TGTGCTAGTTCGGCGGCCGGCTACGAGCAGTACTTC. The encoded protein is CASSAAGYEQYF. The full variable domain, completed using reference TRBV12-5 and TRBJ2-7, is DARVTQTPRHKVTEMGQEVTMRCQPILGHNTVFWYRQTMMQGLELLAYFRNRAPLDDSGMPKDRFSAEMPDATLATLKIQPSEPRDSAVYFCASSAAGYEQYFGPGTRLTVT.

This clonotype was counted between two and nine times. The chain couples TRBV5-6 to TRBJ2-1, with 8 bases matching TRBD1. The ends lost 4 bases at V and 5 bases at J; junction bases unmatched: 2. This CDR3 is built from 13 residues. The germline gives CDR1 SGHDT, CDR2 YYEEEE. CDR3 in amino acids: CASSLTGDNEQFF. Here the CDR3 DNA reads TGTGCCAGCAGCCTGACAGGGGACAATGAGCAGTTCTTC.

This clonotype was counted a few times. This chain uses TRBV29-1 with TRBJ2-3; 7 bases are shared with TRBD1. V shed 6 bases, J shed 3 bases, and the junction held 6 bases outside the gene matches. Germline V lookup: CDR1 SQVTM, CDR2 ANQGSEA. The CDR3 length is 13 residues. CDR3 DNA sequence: TGCAGCGTCACCCTACAGGGGACAGATACGCAGTATTTT. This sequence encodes CSVTLQGTDTQYF.

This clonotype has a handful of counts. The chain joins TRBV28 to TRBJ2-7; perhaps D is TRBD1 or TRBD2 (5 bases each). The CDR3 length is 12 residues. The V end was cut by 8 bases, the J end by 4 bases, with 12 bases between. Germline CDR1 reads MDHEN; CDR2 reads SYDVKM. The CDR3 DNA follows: TGTGCCAGCTGGGGGAGTGAGTACGAGCAGTACTTC. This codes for CASWGSEYEQYF.

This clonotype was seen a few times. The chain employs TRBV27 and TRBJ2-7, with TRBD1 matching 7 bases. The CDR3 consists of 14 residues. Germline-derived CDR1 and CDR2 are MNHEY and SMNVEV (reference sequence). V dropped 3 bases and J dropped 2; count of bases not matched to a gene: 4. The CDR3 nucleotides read TGTGCCAGCAGTTTTGGGACAGCCCCCTACGAGCAGTACTTC. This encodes CASSFGTAPYEQYF.

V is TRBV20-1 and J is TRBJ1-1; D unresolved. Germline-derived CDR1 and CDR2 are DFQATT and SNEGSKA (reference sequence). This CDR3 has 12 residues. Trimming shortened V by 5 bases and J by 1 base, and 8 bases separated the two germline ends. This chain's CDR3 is CSAQYGNTEAFF. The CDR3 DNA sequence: TGCAGTGCTCAATACGGGAACACTGAAGCTTTCTTT.

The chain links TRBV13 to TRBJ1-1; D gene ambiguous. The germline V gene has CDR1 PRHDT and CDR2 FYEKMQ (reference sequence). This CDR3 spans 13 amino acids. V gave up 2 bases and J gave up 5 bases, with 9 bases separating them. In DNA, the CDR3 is TGTGCCAGCAGCTTAACACCGGGTACTGAAGCTTTCTTT. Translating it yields CASSLTPGTEAFF.

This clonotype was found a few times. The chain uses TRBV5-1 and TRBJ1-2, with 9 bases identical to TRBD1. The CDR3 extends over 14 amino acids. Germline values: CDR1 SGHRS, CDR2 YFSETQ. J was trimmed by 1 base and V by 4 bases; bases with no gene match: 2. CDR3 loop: CASSAGQGNYGYTF. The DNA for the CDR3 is TGCGCCAGCAGCGCGGGACAGGGTAACTATGGCTACACCTTC.

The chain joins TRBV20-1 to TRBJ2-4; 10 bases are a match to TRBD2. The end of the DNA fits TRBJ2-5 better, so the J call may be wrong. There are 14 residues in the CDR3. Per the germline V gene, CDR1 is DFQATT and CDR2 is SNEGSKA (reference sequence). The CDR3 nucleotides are TGCAGTGGTCTAGCGGGGGCCACTGTGGAGACCCAGTACTTC. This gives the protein CSGLAGATVETQYF.

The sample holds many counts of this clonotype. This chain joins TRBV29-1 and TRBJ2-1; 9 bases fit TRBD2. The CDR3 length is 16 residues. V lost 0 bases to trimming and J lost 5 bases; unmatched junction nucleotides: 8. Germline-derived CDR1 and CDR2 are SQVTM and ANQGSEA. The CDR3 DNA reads TGCAGCGTTGAAGATCCCCGCGGGAGGGCAGACAATGAGCAGTTCTTC. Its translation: CSVEDPRGRADNEQFF.

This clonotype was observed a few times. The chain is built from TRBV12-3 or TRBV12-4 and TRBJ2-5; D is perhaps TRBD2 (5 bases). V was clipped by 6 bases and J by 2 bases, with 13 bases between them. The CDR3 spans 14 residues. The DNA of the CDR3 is TGTGCCAGCAGCCCTTCCCGGGAACAAGAGACCCAGTACTTC. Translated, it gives CASSPSREQETQYF.

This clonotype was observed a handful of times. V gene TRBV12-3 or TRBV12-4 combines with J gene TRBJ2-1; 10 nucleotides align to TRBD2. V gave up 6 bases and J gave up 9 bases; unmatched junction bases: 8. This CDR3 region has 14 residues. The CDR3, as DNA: TGTGCCAGCAGGGTGAGCGGGAGGGCCCGTGAGCAGTTCTTC. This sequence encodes CASRVSGRAREQFF.

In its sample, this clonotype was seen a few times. The CDR3 nucleotides read TGTGCCAGCAAACGGACAGGGGGCGCTTCGTGTTACGAGCAGTACTTC. It translates to CASKRTGGASCYEQYF. The rearrangement joins TRBV6-5 to TRBJ2-7; 11 bases are a match to TRBD1. With V trimmed by 7 bases and J by 4 bases, 12 bases remained unmatched. The CDR3 totals 16 residues. CDR1 MNHEY and CDR2 SVGAGI come from the germline V gene.

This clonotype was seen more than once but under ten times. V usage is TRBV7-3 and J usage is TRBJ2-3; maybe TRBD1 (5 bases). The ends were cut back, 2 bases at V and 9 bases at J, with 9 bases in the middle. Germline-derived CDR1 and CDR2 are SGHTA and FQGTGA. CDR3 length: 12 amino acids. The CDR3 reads CASSLLAGTQYF. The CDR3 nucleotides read TGTGCCAGCAGCTTATTGGCAGGGACGCAGTATTTT. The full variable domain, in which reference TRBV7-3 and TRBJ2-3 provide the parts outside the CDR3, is GAGVSQTPSNKVTEKGKYVELRCDPISGHTALYWYRQSLGQGPEFLIYFQGTGAADDSGLPNDRFFAVRPEGSVSTLKIQRTERGDSAVYLCASSLLAGTQYFGPGTRLTVL.

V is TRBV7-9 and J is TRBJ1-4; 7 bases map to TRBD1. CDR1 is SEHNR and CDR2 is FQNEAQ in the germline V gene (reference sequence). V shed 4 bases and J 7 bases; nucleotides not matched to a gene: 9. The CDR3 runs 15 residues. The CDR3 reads CASSSQGSRIEKLFF. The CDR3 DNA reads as TGTGCCAGCAGCTCACAGGGGTCAAGGATTGAAAAACTGTTTTTT.

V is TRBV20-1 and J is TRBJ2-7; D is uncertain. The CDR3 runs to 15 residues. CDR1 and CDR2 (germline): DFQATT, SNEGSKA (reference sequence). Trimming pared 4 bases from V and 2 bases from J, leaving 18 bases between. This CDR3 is CSATRTVGLPYEQYF. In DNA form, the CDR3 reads TGCAGTGCTACTCGGACGGTAGGCCTACCCTACGAGCAGTACTTC.

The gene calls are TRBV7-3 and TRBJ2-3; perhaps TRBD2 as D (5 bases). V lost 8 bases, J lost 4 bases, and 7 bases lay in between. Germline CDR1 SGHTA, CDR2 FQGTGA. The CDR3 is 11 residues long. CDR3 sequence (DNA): TGTGCCAGCGGGAGCCCAGATACGCAGTATTTT. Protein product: CASGSPDTQYF.

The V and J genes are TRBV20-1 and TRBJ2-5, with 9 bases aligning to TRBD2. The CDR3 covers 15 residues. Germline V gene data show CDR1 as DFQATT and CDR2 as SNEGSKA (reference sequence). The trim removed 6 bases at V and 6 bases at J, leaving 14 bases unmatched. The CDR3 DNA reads TGCAGTGCAACGAGCGGGGGGCCCCGGGGGAAGACCCAGTACTTC. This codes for CSATSGGPRGKTQYF.

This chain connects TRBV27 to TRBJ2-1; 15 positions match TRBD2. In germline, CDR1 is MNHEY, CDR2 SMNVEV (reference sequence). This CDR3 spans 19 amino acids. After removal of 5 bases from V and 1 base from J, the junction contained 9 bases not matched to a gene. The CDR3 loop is CASSPTGTSGGLSYNEQFF. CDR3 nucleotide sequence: TGTGCCAGCAGTCCTACCGGGACTAGCGGGGGGTTGTCCTACAATGAGCAGTTCTTC.

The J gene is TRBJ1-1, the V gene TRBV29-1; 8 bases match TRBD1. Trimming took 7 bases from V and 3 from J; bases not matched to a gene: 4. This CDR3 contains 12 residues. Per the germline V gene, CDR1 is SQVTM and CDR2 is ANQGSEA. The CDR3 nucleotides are TGCAGCGCGGACAGGGCGGACACTGAAGCTTTCTTT. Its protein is CSADRADTEAFF.

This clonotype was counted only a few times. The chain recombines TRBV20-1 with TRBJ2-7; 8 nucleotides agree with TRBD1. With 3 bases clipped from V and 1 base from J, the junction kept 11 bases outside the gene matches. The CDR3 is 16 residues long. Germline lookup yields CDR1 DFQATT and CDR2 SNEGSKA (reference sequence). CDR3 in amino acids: CSASPLRTGQSYEQYF. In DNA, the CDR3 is TGCAGTGCTAGCCCCCTGAGGACAGGGCAATCCTACGAGCAGTACTTC.

CDR3 residues: CSARPGQWFNYGYTF. The CDR3 bases are TGCAGTGCTAGACCGGGACAGTGGTTTAACTATGGCTACACCTTC. This rearrangement joins TRBV20-1 to TRBJ1-2; 7 positions match TRBD1. This CDR3 comprises 15 residues. The germline gives CDR1 DFQATT, CDR2 SNEGSKA (reference sequence). The V gene end was trimmed by 2 bases and the J gene end by 1 base; junction bases not matched to a gene: 7.

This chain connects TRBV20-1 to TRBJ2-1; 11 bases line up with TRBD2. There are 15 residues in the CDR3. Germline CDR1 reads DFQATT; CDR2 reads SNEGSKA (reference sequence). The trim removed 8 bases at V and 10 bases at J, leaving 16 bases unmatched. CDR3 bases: TGCAGTACTATATTAGCGGGAGGGCCCAACTACGAGCAGTTCTTC. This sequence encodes CSTILAGGPNYEQFF.